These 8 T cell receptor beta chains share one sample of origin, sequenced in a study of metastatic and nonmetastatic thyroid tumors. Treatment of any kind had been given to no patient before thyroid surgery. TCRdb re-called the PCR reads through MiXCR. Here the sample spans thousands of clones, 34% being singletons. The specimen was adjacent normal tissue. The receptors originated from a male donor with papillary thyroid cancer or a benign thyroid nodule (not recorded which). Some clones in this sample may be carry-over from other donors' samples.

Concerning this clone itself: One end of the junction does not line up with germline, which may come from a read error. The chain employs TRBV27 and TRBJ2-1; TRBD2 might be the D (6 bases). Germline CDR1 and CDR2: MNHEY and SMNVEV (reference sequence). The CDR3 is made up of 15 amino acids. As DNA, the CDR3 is TGTGCCAGAAGTGCAAGACTAGTGAAGAGCAAGGAGCAGTGCTTC. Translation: CARSARLVKSKEQCF.

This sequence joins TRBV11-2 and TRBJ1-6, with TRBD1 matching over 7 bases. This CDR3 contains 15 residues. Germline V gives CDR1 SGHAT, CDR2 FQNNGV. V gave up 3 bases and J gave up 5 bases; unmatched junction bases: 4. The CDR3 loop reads CASSFQGQNNSPLHF. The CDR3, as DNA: TGTGCCAGCAGCTTCCAGGGACAGAATAATTCACCCCTCCACTTT.

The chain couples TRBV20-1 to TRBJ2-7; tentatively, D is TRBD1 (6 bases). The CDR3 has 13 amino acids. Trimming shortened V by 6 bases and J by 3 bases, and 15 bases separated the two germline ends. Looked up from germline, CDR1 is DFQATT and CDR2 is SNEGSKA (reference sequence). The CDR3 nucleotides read TGCAGTGCCAGAACAGGGTACGGCTACGAGCAGTACTTC. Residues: CSARTGYGYEQYF.

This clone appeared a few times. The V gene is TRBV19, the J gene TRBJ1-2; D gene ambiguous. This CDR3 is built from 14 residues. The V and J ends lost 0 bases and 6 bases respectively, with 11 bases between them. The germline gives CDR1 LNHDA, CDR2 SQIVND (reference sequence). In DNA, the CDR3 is TGTGCCAGTAGTATAGATATCTGGTCGGATGGCTACACCTTC. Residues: CASSIDIWSDGYTF.

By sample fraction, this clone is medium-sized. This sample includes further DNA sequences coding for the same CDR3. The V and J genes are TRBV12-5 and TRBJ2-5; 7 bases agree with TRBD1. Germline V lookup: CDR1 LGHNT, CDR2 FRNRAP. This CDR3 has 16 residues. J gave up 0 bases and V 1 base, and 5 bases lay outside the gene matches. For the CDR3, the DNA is TGTGCTAGTGGTTTGGGTCAGGGACAGCACCAAGAGACCCAGTACTTC. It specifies CASGLGQGQHQETQYF.

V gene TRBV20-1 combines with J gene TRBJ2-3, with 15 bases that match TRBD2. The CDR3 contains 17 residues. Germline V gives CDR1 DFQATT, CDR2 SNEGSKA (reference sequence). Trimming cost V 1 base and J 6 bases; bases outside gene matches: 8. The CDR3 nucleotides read TGCAGTGCTAGAGGGTGGACTAGCGGGGGGGATTCGGATACGCAGTATTTT. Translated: CSARGWTSGGDSDTQYF.

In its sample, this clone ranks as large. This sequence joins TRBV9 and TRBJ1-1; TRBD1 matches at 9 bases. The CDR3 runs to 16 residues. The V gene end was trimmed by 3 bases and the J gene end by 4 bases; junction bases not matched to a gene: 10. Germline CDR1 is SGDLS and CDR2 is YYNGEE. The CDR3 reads CASSAAPGQGVTEAFF. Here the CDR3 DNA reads TGTGCCAGCAGCGCAGCTCCGGGACAGGGCGTCACTGAAGCTTTCTTT.

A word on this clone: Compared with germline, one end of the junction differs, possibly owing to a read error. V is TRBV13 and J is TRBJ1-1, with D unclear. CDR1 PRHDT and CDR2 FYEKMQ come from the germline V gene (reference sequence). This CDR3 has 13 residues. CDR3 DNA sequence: TGTGCCAGCAGTTTAGGGCTTGTAGCTGAAGCTTTCTTT. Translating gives CASSLGLVAEAFF.